This T cell receptor beta chain derives from a study of monozygotic twins with inflammatory bowel disease. The length of the CDR3 is 14 residues. Looked up from germline, CDR1 is SGHNT and CDR2 is YENEEA. The authors made each sample's cDNA in eight separate reactions. From the 5' RACE reads, TCRdb lists one entry per CDR3 protein and no DNA. This sample lists over 200,000 distinct CDR3 sequences; its ten largest clones have roughly 7.5%. Sample: blood. The V call is TRBV11-3, the J call TRBJ2-3; the D call of TRBD1 rests on TCRdb alone, since no DNA is present to check it. This clonotype was sampled from a human donor with ulcerative colitis or Crohn's disease, or a healthy co-twin of an affected twin (not recorded which). The CDR3 here is CASASAGTTDTQYF.